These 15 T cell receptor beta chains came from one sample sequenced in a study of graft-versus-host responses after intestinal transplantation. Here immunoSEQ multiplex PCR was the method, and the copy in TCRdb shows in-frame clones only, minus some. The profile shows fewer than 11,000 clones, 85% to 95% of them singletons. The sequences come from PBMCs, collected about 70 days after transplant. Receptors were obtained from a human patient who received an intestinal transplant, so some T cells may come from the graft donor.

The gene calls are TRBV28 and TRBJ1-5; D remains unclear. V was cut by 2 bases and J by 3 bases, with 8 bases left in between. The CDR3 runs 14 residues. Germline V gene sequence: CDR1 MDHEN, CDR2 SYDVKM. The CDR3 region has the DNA TGTGCCAGCAGTTTACCGGGGAACAATCAGCCCCAGCATTTT. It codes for CASSLPGNNQPQHF.

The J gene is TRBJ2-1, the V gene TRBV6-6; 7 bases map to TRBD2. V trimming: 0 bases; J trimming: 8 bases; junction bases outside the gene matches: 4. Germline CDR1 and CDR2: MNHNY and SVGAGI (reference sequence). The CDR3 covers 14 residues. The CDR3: CASSYSRGRDEQFF. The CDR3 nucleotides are TGTGCCAGCAGTTACTCTAGAGGGAGGGATGAGCAGTTCTTC.

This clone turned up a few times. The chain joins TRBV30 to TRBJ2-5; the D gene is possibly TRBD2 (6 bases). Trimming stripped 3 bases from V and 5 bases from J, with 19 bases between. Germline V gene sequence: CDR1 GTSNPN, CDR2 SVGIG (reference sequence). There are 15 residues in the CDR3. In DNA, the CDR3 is TGTGCCTGGAGCGGGGGTTGGAGTTTCGGGGAGACCCAGTACTTC. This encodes CAWSGGWSFGETQYF.

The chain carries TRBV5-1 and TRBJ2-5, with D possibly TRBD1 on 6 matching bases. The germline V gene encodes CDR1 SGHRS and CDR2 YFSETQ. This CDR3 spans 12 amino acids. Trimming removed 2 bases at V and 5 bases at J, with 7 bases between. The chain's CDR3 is CASSFDRETQYF. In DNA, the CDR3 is TGCGCCAGCAGCTTCGACAGGGAGACCCAGTACTTC.

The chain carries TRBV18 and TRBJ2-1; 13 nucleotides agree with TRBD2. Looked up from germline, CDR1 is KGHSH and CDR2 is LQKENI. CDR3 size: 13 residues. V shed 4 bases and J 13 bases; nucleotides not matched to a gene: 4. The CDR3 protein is CASSLGLAGDQFF. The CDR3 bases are TGTGCCAGCTCACTAGGACTAGCGGGAGACCAGTTCTTC.

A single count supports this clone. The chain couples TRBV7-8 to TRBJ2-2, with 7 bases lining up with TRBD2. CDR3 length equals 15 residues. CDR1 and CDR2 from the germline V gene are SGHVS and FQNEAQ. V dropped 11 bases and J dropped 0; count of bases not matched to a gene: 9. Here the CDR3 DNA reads TGTGCCTGGATGGGGGAGGGCTCGAACACCGGGGAGCTGTTTTTT. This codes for CAWMGEGSNTGELFF.

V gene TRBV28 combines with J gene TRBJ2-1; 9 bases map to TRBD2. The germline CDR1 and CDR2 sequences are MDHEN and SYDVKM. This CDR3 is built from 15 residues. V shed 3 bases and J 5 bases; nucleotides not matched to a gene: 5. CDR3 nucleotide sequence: TGTGCCAGCAGTTTCAGACTAGCGGATAACAATGAGCAGTTCTTC. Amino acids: CASSFRLADNNEQFF.

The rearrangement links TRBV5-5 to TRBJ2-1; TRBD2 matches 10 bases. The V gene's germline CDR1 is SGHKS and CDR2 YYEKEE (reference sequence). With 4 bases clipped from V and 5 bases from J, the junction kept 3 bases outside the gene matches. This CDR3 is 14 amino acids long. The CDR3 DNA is TGTGCCAGCAGCCCAGGACTAGCGGACAATGAGCAGTTCTTC. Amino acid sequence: CASSPGLADNEQFF.

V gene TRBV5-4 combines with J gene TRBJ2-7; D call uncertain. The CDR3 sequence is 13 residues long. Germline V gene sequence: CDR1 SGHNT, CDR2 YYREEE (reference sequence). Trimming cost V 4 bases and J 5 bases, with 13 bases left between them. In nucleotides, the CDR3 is TGTGCCAGCAGCCCGGACGGATTACACGAGCAGTACTTC. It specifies CASSPDGLHEQYF.

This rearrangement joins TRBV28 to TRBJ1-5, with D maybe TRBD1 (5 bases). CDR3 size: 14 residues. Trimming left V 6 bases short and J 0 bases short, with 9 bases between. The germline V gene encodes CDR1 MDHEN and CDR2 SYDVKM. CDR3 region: CASSGHFSNQPQHF. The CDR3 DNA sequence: TGTGCCAGCAGCGGACATTTTAGCAATCAGCCCCAGCATTTT.

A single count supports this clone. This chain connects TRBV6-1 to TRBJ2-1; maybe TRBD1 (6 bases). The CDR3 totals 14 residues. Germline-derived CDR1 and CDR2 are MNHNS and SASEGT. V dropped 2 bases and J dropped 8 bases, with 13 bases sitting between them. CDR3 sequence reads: CASSERGTFDEQFF. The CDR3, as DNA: TGTGCCAGCAGTGAAAGGGGGACATTTGATGAGCAGTTCTTC.

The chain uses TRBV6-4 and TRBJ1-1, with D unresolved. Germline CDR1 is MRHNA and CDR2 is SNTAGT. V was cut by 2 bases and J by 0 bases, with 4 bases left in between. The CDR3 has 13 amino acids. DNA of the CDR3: TGTGCCAGCAGTGACAGGGTGAACACTGAAGCTTTCTTT. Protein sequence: CASSDRVNTEAFF.

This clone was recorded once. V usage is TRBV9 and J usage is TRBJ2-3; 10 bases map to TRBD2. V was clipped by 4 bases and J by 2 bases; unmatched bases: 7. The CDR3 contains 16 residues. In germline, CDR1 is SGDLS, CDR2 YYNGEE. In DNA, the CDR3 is TGTGCCAGCAGCCCAGGGACTAGCGAATACACAGATACGCAGTATTTT. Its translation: CASSPGTSEYTDTQYF.

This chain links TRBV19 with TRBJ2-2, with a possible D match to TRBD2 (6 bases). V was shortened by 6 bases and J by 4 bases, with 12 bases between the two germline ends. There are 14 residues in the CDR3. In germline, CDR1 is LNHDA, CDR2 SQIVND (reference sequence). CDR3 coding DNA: TGTGCCAGTAGGTGGGAGGAGATCACCGGGGAGCTGTTTTTT. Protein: CASRWEEITGELFF.

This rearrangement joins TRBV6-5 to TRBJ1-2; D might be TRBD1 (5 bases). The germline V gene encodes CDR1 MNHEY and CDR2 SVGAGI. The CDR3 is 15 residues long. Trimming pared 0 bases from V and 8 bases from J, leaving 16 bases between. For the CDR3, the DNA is TGTGCCAGCAGTTACTCGAAGGGGCCTGGAGGCGGCTACACCTTC. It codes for CASSYSKGPGGGYTF.